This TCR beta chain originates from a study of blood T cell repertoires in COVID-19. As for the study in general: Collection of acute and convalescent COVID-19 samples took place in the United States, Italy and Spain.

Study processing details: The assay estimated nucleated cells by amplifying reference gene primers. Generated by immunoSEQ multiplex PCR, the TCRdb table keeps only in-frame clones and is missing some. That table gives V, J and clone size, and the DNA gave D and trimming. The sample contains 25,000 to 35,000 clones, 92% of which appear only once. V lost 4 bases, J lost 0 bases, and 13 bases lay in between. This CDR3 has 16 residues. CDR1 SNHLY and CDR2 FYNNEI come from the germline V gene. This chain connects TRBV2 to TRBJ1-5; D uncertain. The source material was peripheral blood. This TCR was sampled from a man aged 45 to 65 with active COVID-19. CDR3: CASSVGSDYSNQPQHF. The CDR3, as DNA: TGTGCCAGCAGTGTGGGCTCCGATTATAGCAATCAGCCCCAGCATTTT.